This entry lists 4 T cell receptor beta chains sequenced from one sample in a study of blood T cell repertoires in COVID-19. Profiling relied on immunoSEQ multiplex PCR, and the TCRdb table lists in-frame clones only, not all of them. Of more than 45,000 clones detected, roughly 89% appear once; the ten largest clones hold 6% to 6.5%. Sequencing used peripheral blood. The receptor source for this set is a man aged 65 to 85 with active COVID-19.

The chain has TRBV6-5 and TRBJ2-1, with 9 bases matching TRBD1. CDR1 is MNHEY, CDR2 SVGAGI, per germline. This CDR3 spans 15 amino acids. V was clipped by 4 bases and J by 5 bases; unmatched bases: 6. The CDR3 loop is CASSSTGGFDNEQFF. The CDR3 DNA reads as TGTGCCAGCAGTTCGACAGGGGGATTTGACAATGAGCAGTTCTTC.

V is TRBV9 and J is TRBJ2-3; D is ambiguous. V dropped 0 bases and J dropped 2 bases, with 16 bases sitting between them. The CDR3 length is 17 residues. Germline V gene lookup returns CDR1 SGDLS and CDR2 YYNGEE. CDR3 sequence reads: CASSVDAGRLYTDTQYF. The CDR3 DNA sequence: TGTGCCAGCAGCGTAGACGCAGGTCGCCTTTACACAGATACGCAGTATTTT.

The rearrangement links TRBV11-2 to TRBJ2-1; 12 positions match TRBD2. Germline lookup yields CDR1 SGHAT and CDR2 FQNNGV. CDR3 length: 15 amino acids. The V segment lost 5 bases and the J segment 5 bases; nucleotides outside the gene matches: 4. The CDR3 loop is CASSPGLAGNNEQFF. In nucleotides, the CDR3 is TGTGCCAGCAGCCCTGGACTAGCGGGGAACAATGAGCAGTTCTTC.

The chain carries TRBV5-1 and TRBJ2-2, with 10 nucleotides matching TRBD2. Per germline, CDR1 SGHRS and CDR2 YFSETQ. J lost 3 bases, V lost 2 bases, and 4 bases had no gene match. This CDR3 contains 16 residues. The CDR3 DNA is TGCGCCAGCAGCTTTCTAGCGGGGGCGGACACCGGGGAGCTGTTTTTT. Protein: CASSFLAGADTGELFF.